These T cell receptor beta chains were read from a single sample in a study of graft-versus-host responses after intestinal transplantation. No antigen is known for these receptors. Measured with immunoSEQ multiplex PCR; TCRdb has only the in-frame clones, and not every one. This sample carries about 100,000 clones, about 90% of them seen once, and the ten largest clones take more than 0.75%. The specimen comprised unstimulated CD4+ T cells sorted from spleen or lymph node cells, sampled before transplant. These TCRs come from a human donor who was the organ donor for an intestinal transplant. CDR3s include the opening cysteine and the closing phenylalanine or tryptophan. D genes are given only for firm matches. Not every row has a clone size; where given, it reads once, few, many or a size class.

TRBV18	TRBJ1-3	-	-	CASSPKGDTTVSGNTIYF	TGTGCCAGCTCACCTAAGGGGGACACAACGGTTTCTGGAAACACCATATATTTT
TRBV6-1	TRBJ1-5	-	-	CASTRENSGNQPQHF	TGTGCCAGCACGCGAGAGAACAGCGGCAATCAGCCCCAGCATTTT
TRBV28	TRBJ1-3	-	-	CASRLGAFSGNTIYF	TGTGCCAGCAGGTTAGGGGCATTCTCTGGAAACACCATATATTTT
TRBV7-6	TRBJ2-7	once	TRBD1	CASSLQTGTEYEQYF	TGTGCCAGCAGCCTGCAGACCGGGACAGAATACGAGCAGTACTTC
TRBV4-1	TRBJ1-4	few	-	CASSQPTGKHHEKLFF	TGCGCCAGCAGCCAACCCACAGGGAAGCATCATGAAAAACTGTTTTTT
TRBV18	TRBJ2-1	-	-	CASSPPGVVGEQFF	TGTGCCAGCTCACCACCGGGGGTAGTCGGTGAGCAGTTCTTC
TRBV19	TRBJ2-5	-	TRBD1	CASTPGQRQETQYF	TGTGCCAGTACCCCGGGACAGCGGCAAGAGACCCAGTACTTC
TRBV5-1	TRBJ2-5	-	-	CASSWTAQETQYF	TGCGCCAGCAGCTGGACAGCCCAAGAGACCCAGTACTTC
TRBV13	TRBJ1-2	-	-	CASSEINRVSNYGYTF	TGTGCCAGCAGCGAGATAAACAGGGTATCTAACTATGGCTACACCTTC
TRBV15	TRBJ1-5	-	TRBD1	CATSKDRNNQPQHF	TGTGCCACCAGCAAGGACAGGAACAATCAGCCCCAGCATTTT
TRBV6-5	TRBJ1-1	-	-	CASSPGGGGTEAFF	TGTGCCAGCAGTCCAGGAGGGGGAGGCACTGAAGCTTTCTTT
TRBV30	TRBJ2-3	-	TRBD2	CAWSAGTSGVLSTDTQYF	TGTGCCTGGAGTGCCGGGACTAGCGGGGTCCTGAGCACAGATACGCAGTATTTT
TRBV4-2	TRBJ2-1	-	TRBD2	CASSQAGTSSYNEQFF	TGTGCCAGCAGCCAAGCCGGGACTAGCTCCTACAATGAGCAGTTCTTC
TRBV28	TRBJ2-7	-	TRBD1	CASIRQGNYEQYF	TGTGCCAGTATCCGACAGGGAAACTACGAGCAGTACTTC
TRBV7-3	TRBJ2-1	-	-	CASSLDGTTEQFF	TGTGCCAGCAGCTTAGATGGAACGACTGAGCAGTTCTTC
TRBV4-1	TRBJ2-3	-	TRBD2	CASSQEGAGGADTQYF	TGCGCCAGCAGCCAAGAGGGAGCGGGGGGAGCAGATACGCAGTATTTT
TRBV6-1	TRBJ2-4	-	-	CASSEQPWPRDIQYF	TGTGCCAGCAGTGAACAGCCGTGGCCGAGAGACATTCAGTACTTC
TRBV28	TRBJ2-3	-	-	CASSSTTDTQYF	TGTGCCAGCAGTTCAACCACAGATACGCAGTATTTT
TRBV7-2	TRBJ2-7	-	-	CASSSRALYEQYF	TGTGCCAGCAGCTCCCGGGCCCTCTACGAGCAGTACTTC
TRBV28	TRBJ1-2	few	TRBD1	CASSYGRGLDGYTF	TGTGCCAGCAGTTACGGCAGGGGGCTGGATGGCTACACCTTC
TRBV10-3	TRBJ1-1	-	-	CAISVGTEAFF	TGTGCCATCAGTGTAGGGACTGAAGCTTTCTTT
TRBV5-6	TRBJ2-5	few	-	CASSRDWATGGETQYF	TGTGCCAGCAGCCGGGACTGGGCCACAGGCGGGGAGACCCAGTACTTC
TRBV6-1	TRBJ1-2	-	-	CASSEVLGGWGYTF	TGTGCCAGCAGTGAAGTGCTTGGAGGGTGGGGCTACACCTTC
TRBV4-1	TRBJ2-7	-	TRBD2	CASSQGRGGLAYEQYF	TGCGCCAGCAGCCAAGGCCGTGGCGGACTAGCCTACGAGCAGTACTTC
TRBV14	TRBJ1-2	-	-	CASSTQGVDGYGYTF	TGTGCCAGCAGCACGCAAGGGGTTGACGGCTATGGCTACACCTTC
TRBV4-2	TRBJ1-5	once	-	CASSQGISQPQHF	TGTGCCAGCAGCCAGGGGATCAGTCAGCCCCAGCATTTT
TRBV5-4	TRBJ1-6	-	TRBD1	CASSSSGTGGESPLHF	TGTGCCAGCAGCTCATCCGGGACAGGGGGCGAGTCACCCCTCCACTTT
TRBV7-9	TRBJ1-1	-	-	CASSKGNTEAFF	TGTGCCAGCAGCAAAGGGAACACTGAAGCTTTCTTT
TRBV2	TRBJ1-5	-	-	CASTITEEAPQHF	TGTGCCAGCACCATTACGGAAGAGGCTCCCCAGCATTTT
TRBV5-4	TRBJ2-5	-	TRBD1	CASSSPGQGFQQYF	TGTGCCAGCAGCTCGCCGGGACAGGGATTTCAGCAGTACTTC
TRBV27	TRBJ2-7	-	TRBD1	CASSLYPAGTGGVEQYF	TGTGCCAGCAGTTTATACCCCGCCGGGACAGGGGGTGTCGAGCAGTACTTC
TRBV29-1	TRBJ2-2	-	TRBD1	CSVQGAAHGELFF	TGCAGCGTCCAGGGGGCCGCCCACGGGGAGCTGTTTTTT
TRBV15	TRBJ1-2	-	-	CATSRTNGGTNWDGYTF	TGTGCCACCAGCAGAACCAACGGAGGCACTAACTGGGATGGCTACACCTTC
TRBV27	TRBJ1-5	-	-	CASSSGDFGNQPQHF	TGTGCCAGCAGCTCAGGGGATTTCGGCAATCAGCCCCAGCATTTT
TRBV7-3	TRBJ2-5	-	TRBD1	CASSTDRQETQYF	TGTGCCAGCAGCACGGACAGGCAAGAGACCCAGTACTTC
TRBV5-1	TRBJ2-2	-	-	CASSFTGEGLANTGELFF	TGCGCCAGCAGCTTCACCGGAGAGGGGCTTGCGAACACCGGGGAGCTGTTTTTT
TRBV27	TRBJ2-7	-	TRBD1	CASSPDRGLYEQYF	TGTGCCAGCAGTCCCGACAGGGGGCTCTACGAGCAGTACTTC
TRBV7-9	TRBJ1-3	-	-	CASSTEFGNTIYF	TGTGCCAGCAGCACAGAGTTTGGAAACACCATATATTTT
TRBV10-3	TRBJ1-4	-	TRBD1	CAISGTGGEKLFF	TGTGCCATCAGTGGGACAGGGGGTGAAAAACTGTTTTTT
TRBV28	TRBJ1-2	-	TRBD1	CASSSSGTGWHGYTF	TGTGCCAGCAGTTCCTCCGGGACAGGGTGGCATGGCTACACCTTC
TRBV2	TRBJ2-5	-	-	CASSANSRKETQYF	TGTGCCAGCAGTGCTAACAGTCGGAAAGAGACCCAGTACTTC
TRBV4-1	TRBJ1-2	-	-	CASSPERRTGLNGYTF	TGCGCCAGCAGCCCGGAAAGGAGGACGGGTCTCAATGGCTACACCTTC
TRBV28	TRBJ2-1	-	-	CASRQYNEQFF	TGTGCCAGCCGACAGTACAATGAGCAGTTCTTC
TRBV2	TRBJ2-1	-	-	CASSEAFLGSGQFF	TGTGCCAGCAGTGAAGCGTTTCTGGGGTCGGGGCAGTTCTTC
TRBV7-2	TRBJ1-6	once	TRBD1	CASSLVGQGGSPLHF	TGTGCCAGCAGCTTAGTCGGACAGGGGGGATCACCCCTCCACTTT
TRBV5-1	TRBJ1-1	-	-	CASSVVRGRNTEAFF	TGCGCCAGCAGCGTTGTGAGGGGACGGAACACTGAAGCTTTCTTT
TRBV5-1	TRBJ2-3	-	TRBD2	CASTPSGGPPTQYF	TGCGCCAGCACCCCTAGCGGGGGGCCTCCTACGCAGTATTTT
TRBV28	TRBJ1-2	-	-	CASSQGYGYTF	TGTGCCAGCAGCCAGGGATATGGCTACACCTTC
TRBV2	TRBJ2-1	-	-	CASKEGRNEQFF	TGTGCCAGCAAAGAGGGGAGGAATGAGCAGTTCTTC
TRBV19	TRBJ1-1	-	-	CASSIQEVMNTEAFF	TGTGCCAGTAGTATCCAGGAGGTCATGAACACTGAAGCTTTCTTT
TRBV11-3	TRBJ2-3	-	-	CASSLGVGVTDTQYF	TGTGCCAGCAGCTTAGGAGTTGGGGTCACAGATACGCAGTATTTT
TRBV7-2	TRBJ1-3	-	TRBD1	CASSLVGTAPLSSGNTIYF	TGTGCCAGCAGCTTAGTCGGGACAGCACCTTTATCCTCAGGAAACACCATATATTTT
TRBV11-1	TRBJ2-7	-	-	CASSLFPGAAYEQYF	TGTGCCAGCAGCTTGTTTCCGGGGGCGGCCTACGAGCAGTACTTC
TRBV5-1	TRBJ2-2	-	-	CASSLFGGNTGELFF	TGCGCCAGCAGCTTGTTTGGGGGGAACACCGGGGAGCTGTTTTTT